One and the same sample provided the 15 T cell receptor beta chains below, sequenced in a study of shared clonotypes between healthy human individuals. The protocol was immunoSEQ multiplex PCR, while the TCRdb copy is restricted to in-frame clones and leaves out a portion. Of hundreds of thousands of clones in the sample, approximately 74% were seen once. The sample taken for sequencing was memory CD4+ T cells sorted from blood. As for subset: CD45RA-negative fraction. The source of these receptors is a young man in good health.

Regarding this clone: Other DNA sequences of this sample code for an identical CDR3. The chain couples TRBV5-1 to TRBJ2-5; tentatively, D is TRBD1 or TRBD2 (5 bases each). V lost 0 bases to trimming and J lost 5 bases, with 8 bases between them. Germline V CDR1 and CDR2: SGHRS, YFSETQ. This CDR3 has 13 amino acids. CDR3 DNA sequence: TGCGCCAGCAGCTTGGGAGGGGAGGAGACCCAGTACTTC. Encoded protein: CASSLGGEETQYF.

This clone was found once. The rearrangement uses TRBV6-5 and TRBJ2-1; possibly TRBD2 for D (5 bases). The length of the CDR3 is 12 residues. The germline gives CDR1 MNHEY, CDR2 SVGAGI. Trimming cost V 6 bases and J 8 bases, with 11 bases left between them. CDR3: CASSHTRDEQFF. CDR3 sequence (DNA): TGTGCCAGCAGCCATACTAGGGATGAGCAGTTCTTC.

Many counts were recorded for this clone. The sample has other DNA sequences that encode this CDR3 too. V usage is TRBV5-6 and J usage is TRBJ1-5; tentative D call: TRBD1 (5 bases). CDR3 size: 15 residues. The germline V gene has CDR1 SGHDT and CDR2 YYEEEE. Trimming left V 0 bases short and J 5 bases short, with 12 bases between. The CDR3 is CASSLGQGPYQPQHF. The CDR3 nucleotides read TGTGCCAGCAGCTTGGGTCAGGGCCCTTATCAGCCCCAGCATTTT.

This clone was detected many times. The chain's CDR3 is CASSLRQSESGELFF. The DNA of the CDR3 is TGTGCCAGCAGCTTACGGCAAAGCGAATCCGGGGAGCTGTTTTTT. The rearrangement joins TRBV11-3 to TRBJ2-2; no firm D call. The V end lost 2 bases, the J end lost 6 bases, and 13 bases lay between the germline ends. The CDR3 covers 15 residues. Germline CDR1 and CDR2: SGHNT and YENEEA. Full variable domain (rest looked up from reference TRBV11-3 and TRBJ2-2): EAGVVQSPRYKIIEKKQPVAFWCNPISGHNTLYWYLQNLGQGPELLIRYENEEAVDDSQLPKDRFSAERLKGVDSTLKIQPAELGDSAVYLCASSLRQSESGELFFGEGSRLTVL.

CDR3 loop: CASSYAPVGEQYF. CDR3 bases: TGTGCCAGCAGTTACGCCCCTGTGGGGGAGCAGTACTTC. The chain employs TRBV6-5 and TRBJ2-7; D is ambiguous. The V and J ends lost 2 bases and 7 bases respectively, with 12 bases between them. The CDR3 runs to 13 residues. The V gene's germline CDR1 is MNHEY and CDR2 SVGAGI.

V usage is TRBV28 and J usage is TRBJ2-3; 7 bases map to TRBD1. The trim removed 10 bases at V and 2 bases at J, leaving 3 bases unmatched. This CDR3 has 12 amino acids. Germline V gives CDR1 MDHEN, CDR2 SYDVKM. CDR3 protein: CATGQVTDTQYF. In nucleotides, the CDR3 is TGTGCCACCGGACAGGTCACAGATACGCAGTATTTT.

This clone was recorded only once. This chain joins TRBV7-8 and TRBJ2-2; TRBD2 might be the D (6 bases). Trimming cost V 1 base and J 1 base, with 13 bases left between them. CDR1 and CDR2 (germline): SGHVS, FQNEAQ. This CDR3 contains 17 residues. The CDR3 coding sequence is TGTGCCAGCAGCTTAGGAAGGAGGAGGGGGAACACCGGGGAGCTGTTTTTT. This translates into CASSLGRRRGNTGELFF.

The rearrangement links TRBV15 to TRBJ2-3; D unresolved. The CDR3 length is 15 residues. CDR1 and CDR2 (germline): LNHNV, YYDKDF (reference sequence). V lost 0 bases to trimming and J lost 5 bases, with 12 bases between them. CDR3 amino acids: CATSRDMGRGDTQYF. CDR3 coding DNA: TGTGCCACCAGCAGAGATATGGGTCGTGGAGATACGCAGTATTTT.

CDR3 sequence: CASRNLGTEAFF. CDR3 DNA: TGTGCCAGCAGAAATTTGGGCACTGAAGCTTTCTTT. This chain links TRBV6-5 with TRBJ1-1; D gene ambiguous. This CDR3 is built from 12 residues. V lost 6 bases and J lost 4, with 9 bases in between. Germline CDR1 is MNHEY and CDR2 is SVGAGI.

The V gene is TRBV5-1, the J gene TRBJ1-1, with a tentative D call TRBD1 (6 bases). In germline, CDR1 is SGHRS, CDR2 YFSETQ. The CDR3 consists of 16 residues. With 0 bases removed from V and 3 bases from J, the gap between germline ends came to 15 bases. This CDR3 is CASSLEDRTGYTEAFF. DNA for the CDR3: TGCGCCAGCAGCTTGGAAGACAGGACGGGGTACACTGAAGCTTTCTTT.

The chain combines TRBV7-7 with TRBJ2-3; 8 bases align to TRBD1. CDR3 length: 14 residues. V lost 5 bases to trimming and J lost 4 bases; unmatched junction nucleotides: 5. The germline V gene encodes CDR1 SSHAT and CDR2 FNYEAQ (reference sequence). The CDR3 loop reads CASSRDRGSDTQYF. DNA of the CDR3: TGTGCCAGCAGCAGAGACAGGGGCTCAGATACGCAGTATTTT.

The gene calls are TRBV5-6 and TRBJ1-5; possible D gene TRBD1, 5 bases. The germline V gene encodes CDR1 SGHDT and CDR2 YYEEEE. With 0 bases removed from V and 6 bases from J, the gap between germline ends came to 13 bases. The CDR3 consists of 15 residues. CDR3 DNA sequence: TGTGCCAGCAGCTTGGGGGACGTTTCAGCTCAGCCCCAGCATTTT. Its protein is CASSLGDVSAQPQHF.

This rearrangement joins TRBV4-3 to TRBJ2-2; 9 bases align to TRBD2. The CDR3 covers 16 residues. Germline-derived CDR1 and CDR2 are LGHNA and YSLEER. Trimming removed 6 bases from V and 1 base from J; junction bases left unmatched: 6. The CDR3 region is CASRGLAGLNTGELFF. The CDR3 coding sequence is TGCGCCAGCAGAGGGCTAGCGGGGCTGAACACCGGGGAGCTGTTTTTT.

The chain is built from TRBV19 and TRBJ1-1, with TRBD1 matching over 10 bases. The junction had 17 bases not matched to a gene; V was cut back by 10 bases and J by 3 bases. Germline CDR1 reads LNHDA; CDR2 reads SQIVND (reference sequence). CDR3 length: 17 amino acids. This chain's CDR3 is CATSRDRGREGYTEAFF. CDR3 nucleotide sequence: TGTGCCACCAGTAGGGACAGGGGAAGGGAGGGTTACACTGAAGCTTTCTTT.

This chain uses TRBV4-3 with TRBJ2-7; 8 bases align to TRBD1. CDR1 and CDR2 from the germline V gene are LGHNA and YSLEER. CDR3 size: 16 residues. V dropped 1 base and J dropped 1; count of bases not matched to a gene: 6. CDR3 in amino acids: CASSQGQGAPSYEQYF. CDR3 sequence (DNA): TGCGCCAGCAGCCAAGGGCAGGGGGCTCCGTCCTACGAGCAGTACTTC.